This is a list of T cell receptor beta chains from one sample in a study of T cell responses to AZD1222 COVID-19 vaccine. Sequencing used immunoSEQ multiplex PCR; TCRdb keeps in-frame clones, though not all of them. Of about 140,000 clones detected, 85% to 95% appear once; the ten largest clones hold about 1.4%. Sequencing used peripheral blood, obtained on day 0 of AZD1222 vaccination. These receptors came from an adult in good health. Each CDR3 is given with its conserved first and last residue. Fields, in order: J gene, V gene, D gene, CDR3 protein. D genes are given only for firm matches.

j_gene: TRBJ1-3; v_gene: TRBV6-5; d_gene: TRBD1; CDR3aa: CASSNRDRAGNTIYF
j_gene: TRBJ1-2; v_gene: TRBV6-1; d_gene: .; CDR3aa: CASSEAVYRALYGYTF
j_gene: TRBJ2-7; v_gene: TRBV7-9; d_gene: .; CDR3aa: CASTPVDSYEQYF
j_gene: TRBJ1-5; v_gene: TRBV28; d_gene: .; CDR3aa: CASSLFSRPQHF
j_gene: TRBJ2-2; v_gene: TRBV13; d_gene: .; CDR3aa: CASGRGWDTGELFF
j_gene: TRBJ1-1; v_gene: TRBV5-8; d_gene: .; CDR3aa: CASSLVKGRGNTEAFF
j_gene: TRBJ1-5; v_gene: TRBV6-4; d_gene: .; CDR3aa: CASSVSAGASQPQHF
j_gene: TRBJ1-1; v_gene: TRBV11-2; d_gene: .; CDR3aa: CASSPAGGRMNTEAFF
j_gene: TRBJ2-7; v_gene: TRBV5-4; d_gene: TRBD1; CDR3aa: CASSEDRGIYEQYF
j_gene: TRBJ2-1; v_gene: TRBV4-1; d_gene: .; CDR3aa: CASSQGIDGPSYNEQFF
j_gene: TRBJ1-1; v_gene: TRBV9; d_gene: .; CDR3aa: CASSVNTRVHEAFF
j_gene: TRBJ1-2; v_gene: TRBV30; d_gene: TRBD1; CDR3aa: CAWRPQGAGYGYTF
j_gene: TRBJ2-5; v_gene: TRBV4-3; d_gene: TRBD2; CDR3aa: CASSQGARRASGAQETQYF
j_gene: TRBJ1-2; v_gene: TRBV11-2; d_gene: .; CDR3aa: CASSLTGTITDGYTF
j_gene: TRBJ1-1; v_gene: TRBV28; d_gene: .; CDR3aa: CASSLGLRRNTVEAFF
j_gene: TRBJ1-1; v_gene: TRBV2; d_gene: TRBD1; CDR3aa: CASSGTGPEAFF
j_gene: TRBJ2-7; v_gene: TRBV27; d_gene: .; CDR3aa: CASSLHRDGPIYEQYF